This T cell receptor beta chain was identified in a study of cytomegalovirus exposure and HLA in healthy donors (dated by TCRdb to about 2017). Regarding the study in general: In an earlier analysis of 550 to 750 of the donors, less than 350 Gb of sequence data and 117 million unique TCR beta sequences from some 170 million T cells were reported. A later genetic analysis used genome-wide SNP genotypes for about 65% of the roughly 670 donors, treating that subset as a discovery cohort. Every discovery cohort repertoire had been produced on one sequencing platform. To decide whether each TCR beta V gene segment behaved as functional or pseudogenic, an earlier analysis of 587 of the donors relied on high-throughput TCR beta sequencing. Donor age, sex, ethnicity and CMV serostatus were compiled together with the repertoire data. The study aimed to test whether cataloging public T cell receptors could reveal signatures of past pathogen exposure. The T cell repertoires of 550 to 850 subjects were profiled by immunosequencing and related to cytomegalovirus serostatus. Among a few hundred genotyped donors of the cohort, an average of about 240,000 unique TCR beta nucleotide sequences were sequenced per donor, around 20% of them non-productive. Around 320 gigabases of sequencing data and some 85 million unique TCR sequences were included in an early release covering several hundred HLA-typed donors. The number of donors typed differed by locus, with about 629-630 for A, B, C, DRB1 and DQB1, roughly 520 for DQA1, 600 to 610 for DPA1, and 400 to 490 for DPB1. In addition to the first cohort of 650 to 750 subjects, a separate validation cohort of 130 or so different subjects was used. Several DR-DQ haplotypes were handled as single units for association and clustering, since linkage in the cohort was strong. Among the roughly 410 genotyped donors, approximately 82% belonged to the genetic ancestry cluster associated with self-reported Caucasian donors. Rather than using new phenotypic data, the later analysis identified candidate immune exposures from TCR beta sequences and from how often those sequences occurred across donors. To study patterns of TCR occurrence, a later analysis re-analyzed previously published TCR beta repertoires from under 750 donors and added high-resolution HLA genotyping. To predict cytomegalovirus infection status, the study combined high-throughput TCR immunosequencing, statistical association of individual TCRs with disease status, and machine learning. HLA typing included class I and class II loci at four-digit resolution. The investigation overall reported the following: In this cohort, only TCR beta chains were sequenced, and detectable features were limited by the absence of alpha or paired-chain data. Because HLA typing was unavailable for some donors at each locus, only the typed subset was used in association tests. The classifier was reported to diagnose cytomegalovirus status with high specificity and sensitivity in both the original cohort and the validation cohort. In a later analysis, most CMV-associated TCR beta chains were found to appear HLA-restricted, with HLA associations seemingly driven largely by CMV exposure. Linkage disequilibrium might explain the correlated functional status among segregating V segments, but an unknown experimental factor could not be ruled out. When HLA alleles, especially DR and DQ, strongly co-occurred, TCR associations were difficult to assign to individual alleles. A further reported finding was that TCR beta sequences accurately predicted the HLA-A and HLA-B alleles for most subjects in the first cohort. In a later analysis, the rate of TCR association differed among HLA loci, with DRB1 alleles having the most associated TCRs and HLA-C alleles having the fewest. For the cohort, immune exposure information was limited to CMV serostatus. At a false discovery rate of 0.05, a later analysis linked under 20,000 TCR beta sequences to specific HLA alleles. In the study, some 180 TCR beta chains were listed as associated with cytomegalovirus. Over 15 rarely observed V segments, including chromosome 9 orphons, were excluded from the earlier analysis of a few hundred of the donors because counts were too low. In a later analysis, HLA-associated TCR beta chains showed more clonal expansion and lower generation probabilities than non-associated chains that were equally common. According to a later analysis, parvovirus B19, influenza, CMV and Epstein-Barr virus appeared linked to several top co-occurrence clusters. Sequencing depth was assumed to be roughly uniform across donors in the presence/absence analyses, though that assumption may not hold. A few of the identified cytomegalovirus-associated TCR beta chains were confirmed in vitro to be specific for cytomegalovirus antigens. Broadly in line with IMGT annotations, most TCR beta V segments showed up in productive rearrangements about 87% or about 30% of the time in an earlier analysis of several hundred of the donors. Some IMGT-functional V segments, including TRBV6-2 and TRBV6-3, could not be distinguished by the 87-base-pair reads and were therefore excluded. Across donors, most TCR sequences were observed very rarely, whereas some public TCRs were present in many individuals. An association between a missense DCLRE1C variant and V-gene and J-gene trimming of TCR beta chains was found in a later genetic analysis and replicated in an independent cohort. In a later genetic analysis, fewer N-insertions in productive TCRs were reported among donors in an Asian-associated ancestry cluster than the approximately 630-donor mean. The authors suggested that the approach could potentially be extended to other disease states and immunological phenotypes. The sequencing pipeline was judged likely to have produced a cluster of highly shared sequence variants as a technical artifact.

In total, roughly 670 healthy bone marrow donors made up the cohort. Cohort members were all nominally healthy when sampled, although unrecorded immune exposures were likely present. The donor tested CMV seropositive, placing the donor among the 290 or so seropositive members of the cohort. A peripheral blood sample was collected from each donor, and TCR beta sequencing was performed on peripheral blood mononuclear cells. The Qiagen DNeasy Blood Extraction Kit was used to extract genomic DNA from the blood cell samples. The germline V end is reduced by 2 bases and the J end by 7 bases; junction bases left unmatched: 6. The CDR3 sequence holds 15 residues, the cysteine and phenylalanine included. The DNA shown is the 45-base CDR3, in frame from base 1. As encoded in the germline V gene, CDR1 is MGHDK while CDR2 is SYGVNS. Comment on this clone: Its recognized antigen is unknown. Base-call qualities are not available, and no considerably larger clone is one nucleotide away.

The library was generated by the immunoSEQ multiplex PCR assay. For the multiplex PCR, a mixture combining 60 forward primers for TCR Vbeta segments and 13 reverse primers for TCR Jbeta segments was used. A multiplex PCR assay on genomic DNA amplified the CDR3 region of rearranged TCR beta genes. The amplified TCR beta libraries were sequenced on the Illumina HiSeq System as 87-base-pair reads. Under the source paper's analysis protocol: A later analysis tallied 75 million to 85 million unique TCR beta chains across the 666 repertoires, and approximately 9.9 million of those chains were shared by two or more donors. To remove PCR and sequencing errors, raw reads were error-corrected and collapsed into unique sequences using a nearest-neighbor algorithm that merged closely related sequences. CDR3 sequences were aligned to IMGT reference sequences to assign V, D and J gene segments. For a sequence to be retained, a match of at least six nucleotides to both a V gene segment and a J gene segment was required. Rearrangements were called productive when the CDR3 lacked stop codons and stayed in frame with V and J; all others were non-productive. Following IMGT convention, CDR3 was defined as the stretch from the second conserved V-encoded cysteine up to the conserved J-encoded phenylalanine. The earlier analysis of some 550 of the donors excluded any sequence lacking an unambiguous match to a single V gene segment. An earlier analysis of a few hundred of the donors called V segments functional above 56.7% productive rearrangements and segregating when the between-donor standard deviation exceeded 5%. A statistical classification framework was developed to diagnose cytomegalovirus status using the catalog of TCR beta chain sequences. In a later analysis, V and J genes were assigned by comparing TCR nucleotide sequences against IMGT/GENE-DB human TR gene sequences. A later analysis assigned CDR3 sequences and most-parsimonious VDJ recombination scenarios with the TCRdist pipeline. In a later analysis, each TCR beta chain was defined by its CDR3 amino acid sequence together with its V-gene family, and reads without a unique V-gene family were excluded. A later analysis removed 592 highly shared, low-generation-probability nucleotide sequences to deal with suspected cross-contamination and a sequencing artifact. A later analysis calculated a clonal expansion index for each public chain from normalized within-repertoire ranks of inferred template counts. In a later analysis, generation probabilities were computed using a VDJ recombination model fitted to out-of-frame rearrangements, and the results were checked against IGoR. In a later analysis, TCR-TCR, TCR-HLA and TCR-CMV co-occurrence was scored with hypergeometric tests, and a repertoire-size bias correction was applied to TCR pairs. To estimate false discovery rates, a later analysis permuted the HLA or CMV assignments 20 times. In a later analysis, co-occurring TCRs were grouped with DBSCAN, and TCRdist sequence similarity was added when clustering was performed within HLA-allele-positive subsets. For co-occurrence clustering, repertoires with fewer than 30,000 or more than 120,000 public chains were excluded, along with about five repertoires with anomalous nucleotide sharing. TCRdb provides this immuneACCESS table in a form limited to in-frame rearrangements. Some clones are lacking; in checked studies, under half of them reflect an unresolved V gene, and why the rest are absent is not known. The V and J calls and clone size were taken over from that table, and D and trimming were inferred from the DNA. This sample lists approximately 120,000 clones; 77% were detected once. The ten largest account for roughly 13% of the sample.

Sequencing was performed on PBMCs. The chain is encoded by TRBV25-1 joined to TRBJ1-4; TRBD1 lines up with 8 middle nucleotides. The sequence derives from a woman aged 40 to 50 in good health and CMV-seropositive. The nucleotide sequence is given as TGTGCCAGCAGTGAAGTCAGGGGGCCAGGTGAAAAACTGTTTTTT. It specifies CASSEVRGPGEKLFF. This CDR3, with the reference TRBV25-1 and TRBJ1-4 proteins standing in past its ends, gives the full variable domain EADIYQTPRYLVIGTGKKITLECSQTMGHDKMYWYQQDPGMELHLIHYSYGVNSTEKGDLSSESTVSRIRTEHFPLTLESARPSHTSQYLCASSEVRGPGEKLFFGSGTQLSVL.